These T cell receptor beta chains were read from a single sample in a study of blood T cells in healthy people across ages. TCRdb ran MiXCR on the 5' RACE reads and lists one entry per CDR3 protein. The sample includes hundreds of thousands of distinct CDR3 sequences, just over 55% seen only once; the top ten take roughly 24%. The sample was blood. These receptors were obtained from a man aged 40-55 years in good health. Each CDR3 is given with its conserved first and last residue. Each record gives: CDR3 protein, CDR3 DNA, D gene, J gene, V gene, clone size. D genes are given only for firm matches. Size tells how often a clone was seen (once, few, many) or the class of an expanded clone, and some rows leave it out.

CASSQEATGTLNTEAFF,TGTGCCAGCAGCCAAGAGGCGACCGGGACATTGAACACTGAAGCTTTCTTT,-,TRBJ1-1,TRBV14,-
CASRETEEQFF,TGTGCCAGCAGGGAAACTGAGGAGCAGTTCTTC,-,TRBJ2-1,TRBV6-6,-
CVSSPQGQGGPYEQYF,TGTGTCAGCAGTCCACAGGGACAGGGGGGCCCCTACGAGCAGTACTTC,TRBD1,TRBJ2-7,TRBV27,-
CASSSPSGRGRELFF,TGTGCCAGCAGTTCCCCTAGCGGGAGAGGCAGGGAGCTGTTTTTT,TRBD2,TRBJ2-2,TRBV28,-
CASRPQGAKGELFF,TGTGCCAGCAGACCTCAGGGGGCGAAGGGGGAGCTGTTTTTT,TRBD1,TRBJ2-2,TRBV28,-
CSVEVRLVTDTQYF,TGCAGCGTTGAAGTTCGGCTGGTCACAGATACGCAGTATTTT,-,TRBJ2-3,TRBV29-1,-
CASSYGNNEQFF,TGTGCCAGCAGCTATGGTAACAATGAGCAGTTCTTC,-,TRBJ2-1,TRBV7-9,-
CASSHNGGGSTDTQYF,TGTGCCAGCTCCCACAACGGGGGGGGATCCACAGATACGCAGTATTTT,TRBD2,TRBJ2-3,TRBV5-6,-
CATSDPSGSDSYNEQFF,TGTGCCACCAGTGACCCGAGCGGGAGCGATTCCTACAATGAGCAGTTCTTC,TRBD2,TRBJ2-1,TRBV24-1,-
CASSLRDPEHYGYTF,TGTGCCAGCAGTTTAAGAGACCCGGAACACTATGGCTACACCTTC,-,TRBJ1-2,TRBV27,-
CASSKRGRSAYEQYF,TGTGCCAGCAGCAAACGGGGAAGGTCGGCCTACGAGCAGTACTTC,-,TRBJ2-7,TRBV21-1,-
CASLGSGGINYGYTF,TGTGCCAGCCTAGGGTCAGGGGGAATTAACTATGGCTACACCTTC,TRBD1,TRBJ1-2,TRBV28,-
CASSLFGGGGGDTQYF,TGTGCCAGCAGCTTATTCGGCGGGGGAGGGGGAGATACGCAGTATTTT,-,TRBJ2-3,TRBV7-2,-
CSASDNNEQFF,TGCAGTGCTAGTGACAATAATGAGCAGTTCTTC,-,TRBJ2-1,TRBV20-1,-
CAISDRRGIHQETQYF,TGTGCCATCAGTGATCGGCGGGGGATTCACCAAGAGACCCAGTACTTC,TRBD2,TRBJ2-5,TRBV10-3,few
CASSPQRVVRYYGYTF,TGCGCCAGCAGCCCACAGAGGGTGGTACGATACTATGGCTACACCTTC,-,TRBJ1-2,TRBV4-3,few
CASSFPRSHGQISNQPQHF,TGTGCCAGCAGTTTTCCCCGAAGCCATGGACAGATTAGCAATCAGCCCCAGCATTTT,-,TRBJ1-5,TRBV28,few
CASSQVPTGELFF,TGTGCCAGCAGCCAAGTTCCGACCGGGGAGCTGTTTTTT,-,TRBJ2-2,TRBV4-2,few
CASSSGTGHQPQHF,TGTGCCAGCAGCTCCGGGACAGGGCATCAGCCCCAGCATTTT,TRBD1,TRBJ1-5,TRBV7-2,-
CASSLVSGQGIGEQFF,TGCGCCAGCAGCTTGGTTTCGGGACAGGGGATCGGTGAGCAGTTCTTC,TRBD1,TRBJ2-1,TRBV5-1,-
CASSRRLAGGTYNEQYF,TGCGCCAGCTCCAGAAGGCTAGCGGGAGGGACCTACAATGAGCAGTACTTC,TRBD2,TRBJ2-7,TRBV4-3,few
CASSLWSRGGETQYF,TGTGCCAGCAGCTTATGGAGCAGGGGGGGAGAGACCCAGTACTTC,-,TRBJ2-5,TRBV7-2,-
CSASLGAYTEAFF,TGCAGCGCTTCACTGGGGGCGTACACTGAAGCTTTCTTT,-,TRBJ1-1,TRBV29-1,-
CASSLKGDAGGRSSYEQYF,TGTGCCAGCAGCTTAAAAGGGGATGCCGGGGGCAGAAGCTCCTACGAGCAGTACTTC,-,TRBJ2-7,TRBV7-9,once
CASSLDVQGSYEQYF,TGTGCCAGCAGCTTAGATGTACAGGGGAGCTACGAGCAGTACTTC,TRBD1,TRBJ2-7,TRBV7-9,-
CASCIAGGNQPQHF,TGTGCCAGTTGTATAGCAGGGGGGAATCAGCCCCAGCATTTT,TRBD1,TRBJ1-5,TRBV12-3/TRBV12-4,-
CASSSPPWGGQMDTQYF,TGTGCCAGCAGTTCCCCCCCATGGGGGGGGCAGATGGATACGCAGTATTTT,-,TRBJ2-3,TRBV28,-
CASSIQAGGPNSPLHF,TGTGCCAGTAGTATCCAGGCCGGGGGACCCAATTCACCCCTCCACTTT,-,TRBJ1-6,TRBV19,-
CATSRGQSNEQYF,TGTGCCACCAGCAGAGGCCAGAGCAATGAGCAGTACTTC,-,TRBJ2-7,TRBV15,-
CASSIISTGGDNEQFF,TGTGCCAGTAGTATAATAAGTACAGGAGGGGACAATGAGCAGTTCTTC,-,TRBJ2-1,TRBV19,-
CSAQSPVFEQYF,TGCAGCGCCCAGAGCCCGGTGTTCGAGCAGTACTTC,-,TRBJ2-7,TRBV29-1,-
CASSLASRTSSDTQYF,TGTGCCAGCAGCTTAGCGAGCAGGACATCCTCAGATACGCAGTATTTT,-,TRBJ2-3,TRBV7-9,-
CASSQDPLKSRRGANVLTF,TGTGCCAGCAGCCAAGACCCCTTGAAATCGCGGCGAGGGGCCAACGTCCTGACTTTC,-,TRBJ2-6,TRBV3-1,once
CSARPGLAVTDTQYF,TGCAGTGCTAGGCCTGGACTAGCGGTCACAGATACGCAGTATTTT,TRBD2,TRBJ2-3,TRBV20-1,once